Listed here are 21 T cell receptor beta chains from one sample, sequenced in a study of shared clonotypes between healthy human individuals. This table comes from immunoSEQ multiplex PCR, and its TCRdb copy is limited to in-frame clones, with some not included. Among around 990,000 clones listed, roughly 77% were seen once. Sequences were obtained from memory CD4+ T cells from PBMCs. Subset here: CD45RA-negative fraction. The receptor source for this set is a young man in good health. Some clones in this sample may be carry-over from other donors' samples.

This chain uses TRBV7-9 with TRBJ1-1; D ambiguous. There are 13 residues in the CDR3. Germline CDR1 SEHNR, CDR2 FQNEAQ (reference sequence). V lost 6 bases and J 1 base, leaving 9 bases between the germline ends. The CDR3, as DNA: TGTGCCAGCAGGCTCACTTCGAACACTGAAGCTTTCTTT. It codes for CASRLTSNTEAFF.

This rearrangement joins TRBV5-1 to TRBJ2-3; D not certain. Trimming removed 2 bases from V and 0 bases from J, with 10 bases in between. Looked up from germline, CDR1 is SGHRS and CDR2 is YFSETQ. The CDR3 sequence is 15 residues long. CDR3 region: CASSFQVPSTDTQYF. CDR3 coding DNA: TGCGCCAGCAGCTTCCAGGTCCCAAGCACAGATACGCAGTATTTT.

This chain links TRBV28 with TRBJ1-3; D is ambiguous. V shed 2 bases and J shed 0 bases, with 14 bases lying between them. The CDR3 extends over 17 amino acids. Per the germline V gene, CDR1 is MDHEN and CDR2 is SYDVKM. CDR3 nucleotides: TGTGCCAGCAGTTTACCCGATCCCATACTCTCTGGAAACACCATATATTTT. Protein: CASSLPDPILSGNTIYF.

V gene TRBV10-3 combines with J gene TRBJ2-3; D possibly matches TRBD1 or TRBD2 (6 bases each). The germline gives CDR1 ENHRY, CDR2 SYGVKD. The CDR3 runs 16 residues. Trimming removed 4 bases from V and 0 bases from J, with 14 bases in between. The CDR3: CAISGGARVSTDTQYF. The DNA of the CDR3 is TGTGCCATCAGTGGGGGGGCCAGGGTAAGCACAGATACGCAGTATTTT.

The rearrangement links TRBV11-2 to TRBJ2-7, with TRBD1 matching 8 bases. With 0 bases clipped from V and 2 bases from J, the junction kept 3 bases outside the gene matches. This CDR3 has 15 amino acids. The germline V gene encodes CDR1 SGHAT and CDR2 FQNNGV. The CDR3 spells CASSLEEGQAYEQYF. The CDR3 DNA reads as TGTGCCAGCAGCTTAGAAGAGGGACAGGCCTACGAGCAGTACTTC.

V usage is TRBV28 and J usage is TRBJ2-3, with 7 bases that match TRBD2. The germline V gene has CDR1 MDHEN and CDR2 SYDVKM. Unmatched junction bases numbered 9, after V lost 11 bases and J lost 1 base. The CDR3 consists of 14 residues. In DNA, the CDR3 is TGTGCCTCCCAGAGGGCGGGAGGCACAGATACGCAGTATTTT. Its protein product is CASQRAGGTDTQYF.

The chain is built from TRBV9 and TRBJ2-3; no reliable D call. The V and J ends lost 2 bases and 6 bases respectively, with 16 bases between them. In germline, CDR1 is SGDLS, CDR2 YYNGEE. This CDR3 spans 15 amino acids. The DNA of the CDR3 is TGTGCCAGCAGCGTGGGGATTTTAGCAACGGATACGCAGTATTTT. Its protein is CASSVGILATDTQYF.

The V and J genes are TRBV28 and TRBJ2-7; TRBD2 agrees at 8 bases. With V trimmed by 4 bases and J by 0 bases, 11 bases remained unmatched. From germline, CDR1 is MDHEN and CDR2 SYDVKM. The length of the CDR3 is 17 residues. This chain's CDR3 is CASSSPRKRERSYEQYF. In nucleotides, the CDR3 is TGTGCCAGCAGTTCCCCTCGCAAGCGGGAGCGCTCCTACGAGCAGTACTTC.

CDR3 region: CAWRGLAVYNEQFF. Written as DNA, the CDR3 is TGTGCCTGGAGGGGACTAGCGGTTTACAATGAGCAGTTCTTC. The chain joins TRBV30 to TRBJ2-1, with 11 bases aligning to TRBD2. Germline lookup yields CDR1 GTSNPN and CDR2 SVGIG (reference sequence). The CDR3 sequence is 14 residues long. V shed 3 bases and J 4 bases; nucleotides not matched to a gene: 2.

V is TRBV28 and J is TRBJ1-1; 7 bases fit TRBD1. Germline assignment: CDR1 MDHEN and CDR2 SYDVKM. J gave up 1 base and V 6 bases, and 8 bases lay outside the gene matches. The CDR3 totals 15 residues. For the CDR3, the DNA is TGTGCCAGCAGGCCTCGGGGACAGTCGAACACTGAAGCTTTCTTT. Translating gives CASRPRGQSNTEAFF.

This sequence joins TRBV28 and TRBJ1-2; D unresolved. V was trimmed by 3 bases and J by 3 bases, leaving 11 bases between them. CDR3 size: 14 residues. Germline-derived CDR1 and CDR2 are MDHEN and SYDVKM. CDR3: CASSLGSGDYGYTF. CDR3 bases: TGTGCCAGCAGTTTGGGCAGTGGGGACTATGGCTACACCTTC.

The CDR3 nucleotides are TGTGCCAGCAGCTTTAGACTAGCAACAGATACGCAGTATTTT. Its translation: CASSFRLATDTQYF. J is TRBJ2-3 and V is TRBV11-1, with 7 bases aligning to TRBD2. Germline V lookup: CDR1 SGHAT, CDR2 FQDESV (reference sequence). The CDR3 sequence is 14 residues long. The V and J ends lost 3 bases and 3 bases, in that order; junction bases with no gene match: 3.

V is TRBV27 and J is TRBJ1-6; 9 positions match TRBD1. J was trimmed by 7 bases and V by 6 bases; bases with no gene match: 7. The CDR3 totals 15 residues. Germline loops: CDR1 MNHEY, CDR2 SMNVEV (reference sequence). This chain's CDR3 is CASSWDRAGNSPLHF. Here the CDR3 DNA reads TGTGCCAGCAGCTGGGACAGGGCAGGCAATTCACCCCTCCACTTT.

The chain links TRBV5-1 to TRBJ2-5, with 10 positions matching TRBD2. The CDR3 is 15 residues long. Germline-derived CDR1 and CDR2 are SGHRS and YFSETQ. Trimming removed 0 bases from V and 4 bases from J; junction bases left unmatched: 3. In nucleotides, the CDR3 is TGCGCCAGCAGCTTGGGGAGCGGGAGGGGAGAGACCCAGTACTTC. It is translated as CASSLGSGRGETQYF.

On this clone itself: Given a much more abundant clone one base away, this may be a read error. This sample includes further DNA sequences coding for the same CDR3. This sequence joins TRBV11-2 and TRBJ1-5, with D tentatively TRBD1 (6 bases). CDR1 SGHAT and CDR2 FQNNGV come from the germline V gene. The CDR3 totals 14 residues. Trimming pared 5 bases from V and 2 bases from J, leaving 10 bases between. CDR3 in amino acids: CASSPTGGNQPQHF. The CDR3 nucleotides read TGTGCCAGCAGCCCGACAGGAGGCAATCAGCCCCAGCATTTT.

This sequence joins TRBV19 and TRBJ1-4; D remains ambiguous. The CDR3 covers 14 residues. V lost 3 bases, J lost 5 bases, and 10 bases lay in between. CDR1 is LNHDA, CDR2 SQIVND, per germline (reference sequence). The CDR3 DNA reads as TGTGCCAGTAGTATTGGACCGGGAAATGAAAAACTGTTTTTT. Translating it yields CASSIGPGNEKLFF.

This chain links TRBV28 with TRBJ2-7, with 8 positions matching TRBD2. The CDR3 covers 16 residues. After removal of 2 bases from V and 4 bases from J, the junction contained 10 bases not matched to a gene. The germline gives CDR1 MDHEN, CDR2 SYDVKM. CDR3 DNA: TGTGCCAGCAGTTTAGTCAGCGGGAGCGGCAATTACGAGCAGTACTTC. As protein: CASSLVSGSGNYEQYF.

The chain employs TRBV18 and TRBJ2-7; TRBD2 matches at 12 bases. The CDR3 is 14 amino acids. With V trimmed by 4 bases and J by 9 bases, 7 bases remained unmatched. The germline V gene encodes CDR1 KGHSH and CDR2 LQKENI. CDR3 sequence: CASSQRLAGEAQYF. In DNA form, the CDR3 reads TGTGCCAGCTCACAACGACTAGCGGGAGAGGCGCAGTACTTC. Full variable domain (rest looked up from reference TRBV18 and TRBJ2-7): NAGVMQNPRHLVRRRGQEARLRCSPMKGHSHVYWYRQLPEEGLKFMVYLQKENIIDESGMPKERFSAEFPKEGPSILRIQQVVRGDSAAYFCASSQRLAGEAQYFGPGTRLTVT.

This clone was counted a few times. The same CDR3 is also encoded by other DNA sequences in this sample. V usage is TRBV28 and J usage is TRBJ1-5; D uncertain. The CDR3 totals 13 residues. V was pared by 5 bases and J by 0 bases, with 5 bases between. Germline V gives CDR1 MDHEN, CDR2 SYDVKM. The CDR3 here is CASSLDSNQPQHF. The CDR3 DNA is TGTGCCAGCAGTCTCGATAGCAATCAGCCCCAGCATTTT.

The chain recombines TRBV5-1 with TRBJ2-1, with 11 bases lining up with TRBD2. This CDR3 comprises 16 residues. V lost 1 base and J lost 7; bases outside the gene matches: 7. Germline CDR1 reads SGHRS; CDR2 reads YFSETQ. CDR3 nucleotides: TGCGCCAGCAGCTTGCTACTAGCGGGAGTATTTAATGAGCAGTTCTTC. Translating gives CASSLLLAGVFNEQFF.

The chain's CDR3 is CASSRPPSYEQYF. In DNA, the CDR3 is TGTGCCAGCAGCCGTCCTCCGTCCTACGAGCAGTACTTC. The chain links TRBV28 to TRBJ2-7; D is ambiguous. This CDR3 is built from 13 residues. V shed 6 bases and J shed 1 base, with 10 bases lying between them. Germline V gene data show CDR1 as MDHEN and CDR2 as SYDVKM.